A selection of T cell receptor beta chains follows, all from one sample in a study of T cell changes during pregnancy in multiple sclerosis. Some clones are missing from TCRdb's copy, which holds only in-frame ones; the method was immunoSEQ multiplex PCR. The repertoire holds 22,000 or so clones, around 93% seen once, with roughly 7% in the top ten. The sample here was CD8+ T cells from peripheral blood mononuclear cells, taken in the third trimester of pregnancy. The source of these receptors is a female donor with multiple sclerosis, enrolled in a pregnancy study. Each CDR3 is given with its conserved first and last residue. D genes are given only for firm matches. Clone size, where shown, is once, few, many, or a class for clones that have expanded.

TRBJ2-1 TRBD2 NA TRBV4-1 CASSQTSGDYNEQFF TGCGCCAGCAGCCAGACTAGCGGGGACTACAATGAGCAGTTCTTC
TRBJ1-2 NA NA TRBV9 CASSTGNRESYTF TGTGCCAGCAGCACGGGGAACAGGGAATCCTACACCTTC
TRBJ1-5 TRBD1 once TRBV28 CATRQGAQPQHF TGTGCCACCAGACAGGGAGCTCAGCCCCAGCATTTT
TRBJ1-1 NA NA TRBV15 CATSIVFRNTEAFF TGTGCCACCAGCATTGTTTTTAGGAACACTGAAGCTTTCTTT
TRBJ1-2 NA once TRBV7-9 CASSGPGSYGYTF TGTGCCAGCAGTGGCCCGGGGAGCTATGGCTACACCTTC
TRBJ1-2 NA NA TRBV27 CASSFGSTNYGYTF TGTGCCAGCAGTTTCGGGTCTACAAATTATGGCTACACCTTC
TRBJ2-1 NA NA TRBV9 CASSVVGRVHNEQFF TGTGCCAGCAGCGTAGTGGGCAGGGTCCACAATGAGCAGTTCTTC
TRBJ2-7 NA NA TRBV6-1 CASSEEVGLSPYYEQYF TGTGCCAGCAGTGAAGAAGTAGGACTTTCTCCTTATTACGAGCAGTACTTC
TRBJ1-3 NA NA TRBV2 CASPGESGNTIYF TGTGCCAGCCCGGGGGAGTCAGGAAACACCATATATTTT
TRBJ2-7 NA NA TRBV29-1 CSVHMGPYEQYF TGCAGCGTCCACATGGGGCCCTACGAGCAGTACTTC
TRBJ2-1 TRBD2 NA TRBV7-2 CASSSSPVVRGGNEQFF TGTGCCAGCAGCTCATCCCCCGTAGTACGGGGGGGGAATGAGCAGTTCTTC
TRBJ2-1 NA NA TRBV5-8 CASSLAPGNEQFF TGTGCCAGCAGCTTGGCCCCCGGCAATGAGCAGTTCTTC
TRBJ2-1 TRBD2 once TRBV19 CASTTSGFYNEQFF TGTGCCAGTACGACTAGCGGGTTCTACAATGAGCAGTTCTTC
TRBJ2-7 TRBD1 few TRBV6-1 CASRKGQDVEEQYF TGTGCCAGCAGGAAAGGACAGGATGTTGAAGAGCAGTACTTC
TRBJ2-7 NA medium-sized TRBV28 CASSTGIASWGEQYF TGTGCCAGCAGTACAGGGATAGCTTCGTGGGGCGAGCAGTACTTC
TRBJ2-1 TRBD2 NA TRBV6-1 CASSEDDGRANEQFF TGTGCCAGCAGTGAAGATGACGGGAGGGCCAATGAGCAGTTCTTC
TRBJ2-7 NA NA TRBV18 CASSPPPGGGAYEQYF TGTGCCAGCTCACCACCCCCGGGCGGCGGGGCTTACGAGCAGTACTTC
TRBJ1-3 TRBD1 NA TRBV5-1 CASSPDRIAGNTIYF TGCGCCAGCAGCCCGGACAGGATAGCTGGAAACACCATATATTTT